The T cell receptor (beta chain) described here comes from a study of blood T cell repertoires in COVID-19. Study details: From T cells, B-cell-depleted T cells, or PBMCs came the material, which was cDNA or gDNA.

In the original processing: Amplifying reference gene primers gave estimates of nucleated cell counts. TCRdb keeps only in-frame clones here, not all; method: immunoSEQ multiplex PCR. That table is the source of V, J and clone size, and D and trimming were worked out from the DNA. The sample contains roughly 150,000 clones, more than 80% of which appear only once. The CDR3 totals 13 residues. Trimming took off 3 bases at V and 1 base at J, with 7 bases between the two ends. CDR1 and CDR2 (germline): PRHDT, FYEKMQ (reference sequence). Sequencing was done on a sample of peripheral blood. The chain combines TRBV13 with TRBJ2-7; a weak D match, TRBD2 (5 bases). The receptor's source is a woman aged 40 to 50 with acute or convalescent COVID-19. CDR3 coding DNA: TGTGCCAGCAGCTTCCGGGGTTCCTACGAGCAGTACTTC. This translates into CASSFRGSYEQYF.